This T cell receptor beta chain was recorded in a study of control samples from healthy donors and cancer patients. Germline CDR1 and CDR2: SGHRS and YFSETQ. The V end was cut by 0 bases, the J end by 2 bases, with 11 bases between. This CDR3 region has 16 residues. Profiled with immunoSEQ multiplex PCR; TCRdb holds only in-frame clones, not every one. The table records under 80,000 clones, more than 85% of them present only once. The chain joins TRBV5-1 to TRBJ2-2; the D gene could be TRBD1 or TRBD2 (5 bases each). This clonotype was obtained from a woman aged 40-49 years with lung cancer. The source material was PBMCs. The CDR3 region is CASSLGPGLNTGELFF. The CDR3, as DNA: TGCGCCAGCAGCTTGGGTCCGGGGCTCAACACCGGGGAGCTGTTTTTT. The whole variable domain, filled in from reference TRBV5-1 and TRBJ2-2, reads KAGVTQTPRYLIKTRGQQVTLSCSPISGHRSVSWYQQTPGQGLQFLFEYFSETQRNKGNFPGRFSGRQFSNSRSEMNVSTLELGDSALYLCASSLGPGLNTGELFFGEGSRLTVL.